This TCR beta chain was documented in a study of early T cells in non-severe SARS-CoV-2 infection. Study as a whole: Sequenced material consisted of bulk RNA (from unsorted whole blood), and chains were unpaired. Broader study findings: Clonotype matching in VDJdb favored anti-spike CD8 responses and did not capture private and CD4 specificities.

The TCR library protocol was used to attach unique molecular identifiers. These identifiers were attached to individual cDNA molecules. TCRdb independently ran MiXCR on the 5' RACE reads; one entry per CDR3 protein. Of some 46,000 distinct CDR3 sequences in the sample, roughly 6% were seen once. The CDR3 length is 14 residues. V was pared by 8 bases and J by 3 bases, with 17 bases between. Germline-derived CDR1 and CDR2 are SGHRS and YFSETQ. This clonotype was seen a handful of times. The antigen remains undetermined. This receptor was identified in an adult who was a healthcare worker with PCR-confirmed SARS-CoV-2 infection or an uninfected control (not recorded which). Sequences were obtained from whole blood. V and J are TRBV5-1 and TRBJ2-5; possible D gene TRBD2, 6 bases. CDR3 protein: CASSTSYTKETQYF. The CDR3 region has the DNA TGCGCCAGTTCTACTAGCTATACCAAAGAGACCCAGTACTTC.